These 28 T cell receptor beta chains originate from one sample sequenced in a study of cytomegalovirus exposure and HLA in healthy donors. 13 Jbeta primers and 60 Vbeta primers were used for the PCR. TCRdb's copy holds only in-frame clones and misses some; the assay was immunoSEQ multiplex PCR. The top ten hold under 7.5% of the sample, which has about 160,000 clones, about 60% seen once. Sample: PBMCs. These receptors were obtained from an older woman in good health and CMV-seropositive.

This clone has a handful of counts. This CDR3 reads CASSEGGGGITDTQYF. CDR3 nucleotide sequence: TGTGCCAGCAGTGAAGGGGGCGGGGGAATCACAGATACGCAGTATTTT. This chain links TRBV2 with TRBJ2-3; 7 bases match TRBD2. This CDR3 contains 16 residues. Trimming cost V 1 base and J 2 bases; bases outside gene matches: 6. The germline V gene has CDR1 SNHLY and CDR2 FYNNEI.

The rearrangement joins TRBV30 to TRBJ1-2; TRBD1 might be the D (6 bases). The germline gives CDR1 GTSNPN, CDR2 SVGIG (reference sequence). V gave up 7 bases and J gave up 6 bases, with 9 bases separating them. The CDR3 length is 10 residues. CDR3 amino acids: CASNRDGYTF. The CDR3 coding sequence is TGTGCCTCTAACAGGGATGGCTACACCTTC.

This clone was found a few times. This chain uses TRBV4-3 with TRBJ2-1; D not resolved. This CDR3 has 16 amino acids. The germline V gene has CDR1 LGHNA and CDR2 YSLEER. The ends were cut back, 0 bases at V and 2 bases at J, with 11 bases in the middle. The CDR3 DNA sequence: TGCGCCAGCAGCCAAGAACCAGAGAGGACCTACAATGAGCAGTTCTTC. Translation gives CASSQEPERTYNEQFF.

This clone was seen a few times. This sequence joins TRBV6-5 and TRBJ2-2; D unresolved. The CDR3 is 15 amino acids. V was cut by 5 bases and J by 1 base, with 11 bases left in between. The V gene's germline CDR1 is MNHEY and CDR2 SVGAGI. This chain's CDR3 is CASSQRYLNTGELFF. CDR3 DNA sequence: TGTGCCAGCAGTCAACGGTATTTGAACACCGGGGAGCTGTTTTTT.

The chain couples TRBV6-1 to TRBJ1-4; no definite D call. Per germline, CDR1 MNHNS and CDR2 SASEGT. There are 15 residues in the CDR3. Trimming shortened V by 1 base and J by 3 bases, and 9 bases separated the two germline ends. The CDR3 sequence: CASSEDELANEKLFF. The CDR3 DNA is TGTGCCAGCAGTGAAGATGAACTGGCTAATGAAAAACTGTTTTTT.

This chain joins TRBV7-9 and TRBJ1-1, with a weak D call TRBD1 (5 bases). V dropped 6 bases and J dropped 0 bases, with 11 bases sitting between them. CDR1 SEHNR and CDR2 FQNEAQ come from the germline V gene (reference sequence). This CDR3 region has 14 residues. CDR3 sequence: CASSTQDLNTEAFF. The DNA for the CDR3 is TGTGCCAGCAGTACACAGGATCTGAACACTGAAGCTTTCTTT.

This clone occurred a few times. The CDR3 here is CASSYQLTGELFF. CDR3 in DNA: TGTGCCAGCAGTTACCAACTAACCGGGGAGCTGTTTTTT. The chain links TRBV6-5 to TRBJ2-2; D not resolved. Germline-derived CDR1 and CDR2 are MNHEY and SVGAGI. V dropped 2 bases and J dropped 5 bases, with 6 bases sitting between them. CDR3 size: 13 residues.

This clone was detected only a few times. The CDR3 here is CARRGLGNQPQHF. Here the CDR3 DNA reads TGTGCCAGAAGGGGGTTAGGCAATCAGCCCCAGCATTTT. The chain couples TRBV27 to TRBJ1-5; TRBD1 is a possible D gene (6 bases). The CDR3 contains 13 residues. V lost 9 bases and J lost 2, with 11 bases in between. Germline lookup yields CDR1 MNHEY and CDR2 SMNVEV (reference sequence).

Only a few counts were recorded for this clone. CDR3 sequence reads: CASSDSSGRVTGELFF. The CDR3 DNA sequence: TGTGCCAGCAGTGACTCAAGCGGGAGGGTCACCGGGGAGCTGTTTTTT. The chain links TRBV2 to TRBJ2-2; 10 bases match TRBD2. The germline V gene encodes CDR1 SNHLY and CDR2 FYNNEI. This CDR3 comprises 16 residues. The J segment lost 4 bases and the V segment lost 3 bases, leaving 5 bases of the junction unmatched. Looking up the rest from reference TRBV2 and TRBJ2-2 gives the full variable domain: EPEVTQTPSHQVTQMGQEVILRCVPISNHLYFYWYRQILGQKVEFLVSFYNNEISEKSEIFDDQFSVERPDGSNFTLKIRSTKLEDSAMYFCASSDSSGRVTGELFFGEGSRLTVL.

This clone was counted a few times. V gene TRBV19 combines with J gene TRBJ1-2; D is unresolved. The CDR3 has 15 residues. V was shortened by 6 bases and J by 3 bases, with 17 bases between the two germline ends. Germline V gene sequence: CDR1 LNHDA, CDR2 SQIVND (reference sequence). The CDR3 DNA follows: TGTGCCAGTAGCACGCTACCCCCGTTGGACTATGGCTACACCTTC. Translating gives CASSTLPPLDYGYTF.

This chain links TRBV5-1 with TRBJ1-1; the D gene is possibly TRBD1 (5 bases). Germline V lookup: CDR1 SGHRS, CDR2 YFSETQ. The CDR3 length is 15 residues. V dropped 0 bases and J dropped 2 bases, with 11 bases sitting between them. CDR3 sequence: CASSLGYGGNTEAFF. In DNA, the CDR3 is TGCGCCAGCAGCTTGGGCTACGGGGGAAACACTGAAGCTTTCTTT.

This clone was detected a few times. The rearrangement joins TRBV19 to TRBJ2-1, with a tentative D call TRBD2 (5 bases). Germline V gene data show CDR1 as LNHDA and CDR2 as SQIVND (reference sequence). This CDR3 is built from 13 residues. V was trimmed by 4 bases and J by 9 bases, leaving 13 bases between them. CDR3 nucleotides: TGTGCCAGTAGTACGCGGGTGAAGGGTGAGCAGTTCTTC. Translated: CASSTRVKGEQFF.

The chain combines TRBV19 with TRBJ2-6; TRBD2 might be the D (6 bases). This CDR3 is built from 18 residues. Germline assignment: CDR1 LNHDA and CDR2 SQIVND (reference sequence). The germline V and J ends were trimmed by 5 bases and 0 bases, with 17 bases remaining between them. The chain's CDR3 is CASSLRGTVPSGANVLTF. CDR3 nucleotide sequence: TGTGCCAGTAGTCTTCGTGGGACTGTACCCTCTGGGGCCAACGTCCTGACTTTC.

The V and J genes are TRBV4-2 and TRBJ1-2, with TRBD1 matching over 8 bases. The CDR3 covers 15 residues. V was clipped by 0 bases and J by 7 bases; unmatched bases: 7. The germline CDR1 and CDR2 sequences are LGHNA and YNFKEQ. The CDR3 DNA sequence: TGTGCCAGCAGCCAAGATAGGCAGGGGGCGGTTGGCTACACCTTC. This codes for CASSQDRQGAVGYTF.

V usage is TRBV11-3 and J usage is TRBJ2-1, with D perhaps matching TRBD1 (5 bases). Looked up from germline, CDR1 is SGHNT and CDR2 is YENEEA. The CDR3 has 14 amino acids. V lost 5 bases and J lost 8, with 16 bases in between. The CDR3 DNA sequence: TGTGCCAGCAGCCCAACGACAGTGACCGATGAGCAGTTCTTC. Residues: CASSPTTVTDEQFF.

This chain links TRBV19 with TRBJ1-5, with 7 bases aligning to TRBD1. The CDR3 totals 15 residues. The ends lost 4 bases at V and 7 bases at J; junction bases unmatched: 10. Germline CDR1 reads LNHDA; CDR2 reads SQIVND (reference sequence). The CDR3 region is CASSTLGGAGQPQHF. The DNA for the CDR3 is TGTGCCAGTAGTACTTTAGGGGGCGCAGGGCAGCCCCAGCATTTT.

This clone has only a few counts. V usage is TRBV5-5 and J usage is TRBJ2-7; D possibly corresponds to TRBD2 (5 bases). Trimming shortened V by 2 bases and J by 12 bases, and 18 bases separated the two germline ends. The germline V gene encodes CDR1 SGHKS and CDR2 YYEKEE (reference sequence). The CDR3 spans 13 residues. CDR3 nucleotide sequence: TGTGCCAGCAGCTTATATAGCGAGGCAGGATCGTACTTC. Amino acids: CASSLYSEAGSYF.

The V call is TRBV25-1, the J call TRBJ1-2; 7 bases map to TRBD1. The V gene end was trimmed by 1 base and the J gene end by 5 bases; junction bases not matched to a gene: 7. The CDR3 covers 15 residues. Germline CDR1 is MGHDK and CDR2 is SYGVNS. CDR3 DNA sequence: TGTGCCAGCAGTGAATTGAAGGGGGCGAGGTATGGCTACACCTTC. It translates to CASSELKGARYGYTF.

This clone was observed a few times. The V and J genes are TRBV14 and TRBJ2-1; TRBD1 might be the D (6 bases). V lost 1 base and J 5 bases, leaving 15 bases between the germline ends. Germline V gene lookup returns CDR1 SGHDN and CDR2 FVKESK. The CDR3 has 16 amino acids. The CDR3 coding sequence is TGTGCCAGCAGCCAAGCCCCGACAGGCCCAAACAATGAGCAGTTCTTC. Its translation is CASSQAPTGPNNEQFF.

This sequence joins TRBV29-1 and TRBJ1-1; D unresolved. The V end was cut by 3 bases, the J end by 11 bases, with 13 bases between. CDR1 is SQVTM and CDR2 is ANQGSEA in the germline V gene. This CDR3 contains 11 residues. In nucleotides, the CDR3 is TGCAGCGTTGAGTACTATGACTGGGCTTTCTTT. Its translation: CSVEYYDWAFF.

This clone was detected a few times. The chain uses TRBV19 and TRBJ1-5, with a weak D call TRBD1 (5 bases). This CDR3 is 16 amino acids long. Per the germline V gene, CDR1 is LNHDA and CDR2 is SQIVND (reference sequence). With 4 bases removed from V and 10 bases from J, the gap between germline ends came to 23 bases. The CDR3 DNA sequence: TGTGCCAGTAGTACTTATAAGCAGGGAAGTGAGATCCCCCAGCATTTT. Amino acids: CASSTYKQGSEIPQHF.

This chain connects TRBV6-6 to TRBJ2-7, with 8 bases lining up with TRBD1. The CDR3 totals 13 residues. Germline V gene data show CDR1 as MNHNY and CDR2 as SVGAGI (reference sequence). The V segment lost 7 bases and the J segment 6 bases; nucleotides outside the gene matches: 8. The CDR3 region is CASTTGGLLEQYF. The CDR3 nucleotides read TGTGCCAGCACCACAGGGGGACTCCTCGAGCAGTACTTC.

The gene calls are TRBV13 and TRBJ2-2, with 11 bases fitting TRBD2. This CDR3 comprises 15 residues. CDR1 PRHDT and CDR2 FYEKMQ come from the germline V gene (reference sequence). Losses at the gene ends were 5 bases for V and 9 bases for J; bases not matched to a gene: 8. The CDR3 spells CASSATGTSGWELFF. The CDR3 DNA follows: TGTGCCAGCAGCGCCACAGGGACTAGCGGTTGGGAGCTGTTTTTT.

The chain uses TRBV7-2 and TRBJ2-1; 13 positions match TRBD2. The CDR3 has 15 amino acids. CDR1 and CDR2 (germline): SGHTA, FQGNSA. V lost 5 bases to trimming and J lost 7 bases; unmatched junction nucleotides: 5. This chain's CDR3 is CASSRTSGSLNEQFF. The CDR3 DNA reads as TGTGCCAGCAGCCGGACTAGCGGGAGCTTGAATGAGCAGTTCTTC.

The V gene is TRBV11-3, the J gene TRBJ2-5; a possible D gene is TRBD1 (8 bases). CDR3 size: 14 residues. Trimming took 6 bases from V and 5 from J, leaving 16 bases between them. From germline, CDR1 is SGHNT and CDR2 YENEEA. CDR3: CASSSTGEGETQYF. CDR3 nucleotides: TGTGCCAGCAGTTCGACAGGGGAGGGGGAGACCCAGTACTTC.

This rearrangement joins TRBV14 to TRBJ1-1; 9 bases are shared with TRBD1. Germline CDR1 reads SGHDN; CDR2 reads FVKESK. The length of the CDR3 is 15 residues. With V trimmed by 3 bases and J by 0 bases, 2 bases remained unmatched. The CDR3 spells CASSQGQGVNTEAFF. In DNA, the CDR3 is TGTGCCAGCAGCCAGGGACAGGGCGTGAACACTGAAGCTTTCTTT.

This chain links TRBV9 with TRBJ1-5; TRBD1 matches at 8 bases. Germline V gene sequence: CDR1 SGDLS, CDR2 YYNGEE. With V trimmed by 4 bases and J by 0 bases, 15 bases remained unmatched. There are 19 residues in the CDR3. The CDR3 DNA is TGTGCCAGCAGCCCCCGAGCCGGGACAGGCCTATATAGCAATCAGCCCCAGCATTTT. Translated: CASSPRAGTGLYSNQPQHF.

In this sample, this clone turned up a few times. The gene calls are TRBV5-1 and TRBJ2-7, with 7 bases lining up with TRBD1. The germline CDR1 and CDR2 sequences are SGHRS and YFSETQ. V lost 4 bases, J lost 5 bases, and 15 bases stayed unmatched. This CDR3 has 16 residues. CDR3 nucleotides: TGCGCCAGCAGCACCGATTACAGGGGAGCCCTAAACGAGCAGTACTTC. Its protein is CASSTDYRGALNEQYF.